The rows below give T cell receptor beta chains drawn from one sample of a study of identical twins. Each CDR3 protein gets one entry after TCRdb re-called the 5' RACE reads with MiXCR. The table shows 400,000 to 500,000 distinct CDR3 sequences, with approximately 15% occurring only once. These data were also reused for a study on yellow fever vaccine responses in identical twins.

Sequenced input: CD4+ T cells sorted from blood. The receptor set was obtained from a woman between 18 and 29 years old in good health. CDR3s include the opening cysteine and the closing phenylalanine or tryptophan. Fields, in order: CDR3 length, J gene, clone size, V gene, D gene, CDR3 protein, CDR3 DNA. D genes are given only for firm matches. Size tells how often a clone was seen (once, few, many) or the class of an expanded clone, and some rows leave it out.

16	TRBJ2-7	-	TRBV5-8	TRBD1	CASSLQGPLRSYEQYF	TGTGCCAGCAGCTTACAGGGGCCCCTTCGTTCCTACGAGCAGTACTTC
13	TRBJ2-3	-	TRBV29-1	-	CSVVGRLTDTQYF	TGCAGCGTTGTGGGACGTCTCACAGATACGCAGTATTTT
15	TRBJ2-2	many	TRBV9	TRBD1	CASSARQGDTGELFF	TGTGCCAGCAGCGCCAGACAGGGGGACACCGGGGAGCTGTTTTTT
13	TRBJ2-1	many	TRBV4-3	-	CASSPEGLGEQFF	TGCGCCAGCAGCCCGGAGGGCCTTGGGGAGCAGTTCTTC
14	TRBJ1-4	few	TRBV9	-	CASSFRGDNEKLFF	TGTGCCAGCAGCTTCCGGGGCGATAATGAAAAACTGTTTTTT
14	TRBJ2-3	few	TRBV5-1	TRBD1	CASSSQGLTDTQYF	TGCGCCAGCAGCTCACAGGGGCTAACAGATACGCAGTATTTT
15	TRBJ2-7	-	TRBV12-3/TRBV12-4	TRBD2	CASSLAGGKPYEQYF	TGTGCCAGCAGTTTAGCGGGAGGGAAGCCCTACGAGCAGTACTTC
13	TRBJ1-1	once	TRBV6-1	TRBD1	CASSEQGAAEAFF	TGTGCCAGCAGTGAACAGGGGGCAGCTGAAGCTTTCTTT
15	TRBJ2-4	-	TRBV28	-	CASRDFTLAKNIQYF	TGTGCCAGCAGAGATTTCACTCTAGCCAAAAACATTCAGTACTTC
14	TRBJ2-1	-	TRBV10-2	TRBD2	CASRVSGRNNEQFF	TGCGCCAGCAGGGTTAGCGGGAGGAACAATGAGCAGTTCTTC
13	TRBJ2-7	few	TRBV7-6	-	CASSLVGRYEQYF	TGTGCCAGCAGCTTAGTTGGCAGGTACGAGCAGTACTTC
15	TRBJ2-3	many	TRBV5-1	TRBD1	CASSLAGQGTDTQYF	TGTGCCAGCAGTTTGGCGGGACAGGGCACAGATACGCAGTATTTT
12	TRBJ2-1	few	TRBV5-1	-	CASSLFGEVQFF	TGCGCCAGCAGCCTCTTCGGGGAGGTGCAGTTCTTC
10	TRBJ2-7	many	TRBV29-1	-	CSVGDYEQYF	TGCAGCGTTGGAGACTACGAGCAGTACTTC
15	TRBJ2-5	few	TRBV7-2	-	CASSLWDLPQETQYF	TGTGCCAGCAGCTTGTGGGACCTCCCCCAAGAGACCCAGTACTTC
15	TRBJ2-7	-	TRBV20-1	TRBD1	CSASTGTGIAYEQYF	TGCAGTGCCTCTACCGGGACAGGCATTGCCTACGAGCAGTACTTC
14	TRBJ1-2	many	TRBV7-9	-	CASSPAAGAGGYTF	TGTGCCAGCAGCCCGGCGGCAGGGGCGGGTGGCTACACCTTC
13	TRBJ2-7	-	TRBV6-2/TRBV6-3	-	CASSSPIRYEQYF	TGTGCCAGCAGTTCTCCGATTCGGTACGAGCAGTACTTC
15	TRBJ2-3	-	TRBV3-1	TRBD2	CASSHRGGPGDTQYF	TGTGCCAGCAGCCACCGGGGGGGCCCGGGAGATACGCAGTATTTT
16	TRBJ2-7	many	TRBV15	TRBD1	CATSGRLGQGAYEQYF	TGTGCCACCAGCGGAAGACTTGGACAGGGGGCCTACGAGCAGTACTTC
13	TRBJ2-6	few	TRBV9	-	CASSVAGANVLTF	TGTGCCAGCAGCGTAGCTGGGGCCAACGTCCTGACTTTC
16	TRBJ2-3	-	TRBV5-6	-	CASHNILGSGPDTQYF	TGTGCCAGCCATAATATATTAGGGAGTGGGCCAGATACGCAGTATTTT
14	TRBJ2-3	-	TRBV7-9	-	CASSLTTGADTQYF	TGTGCCAGCAGCTTAACGACGGGGGCAGATACGCAGTATTTT
15	TRBJ2-7	-	TRBV18	-	CASSPLGQSSYEQYF	TGTGCCAGCTCACCACTGGGGCAGAGCTCCTACGAGCAGTACTTC
15	TRBJ2-7	few	TRBV15	TRBD1	CATSGTGTESYEQYF	TGTGCCACCAGCGGAACCGGGACAGAGTCCTACGAGCAGTACTTC
12	TRBJ2-3	many	TRBV12-3/TRBV12-4	-	CASSYREDTQYF	TGTGCCAGCAGTTACAGGGAGGATACGCAGTATTTT
13	TRBJ2-2	-	TRBV12-3/TRBV12-4	-	CASWIGVGGELFF	TGTGCCAGTTGGATTGGCGTTGGCGGGGAGCTGTTTTTT
15	TRBJ2-7	-	TRBV15	TRBD2	CATSIPGLDSGEQYF	TGTGCCACCAGCATACCGGGACTAGATTCTGGCGAGCAGTACTTC
12	TRBJ1-1	few	TRBV7-2	-	CASSLSTTEAFF	TGTGCCAGCAGCTTAAGCACCACTGAAGCTTTCTTT
14	TRBJ1-1	-	TRBV5-1	-	CASSGQTLNTEAFF	TGCGCCAGCAGCGGACAGACCTTGAACACTGAAGCTTTCTTT
14	TRBJ1-3	many	TRBV15	TRBD1	CATRRDRGQDTIYF	TGTGCCACCAGACGGGACAGGGGGCAGGACACCATATATTTT
16	TRBJ2-7	-	TRBV6-5	-	CASSYSKQTPPYEQYF	TGTGCCAGCAGTTACTCGAAACAGACCCCCCCCTACGAGCAGTACTTC
14	TRBJ2-7	few	TRBV5-1	-	CASSFRGTHDEQYF	TGCGCCAGCAGCTTCCGTGGGACTCATGACGAGCAGTACTTC
15	TRBJ2-5	many	TRBV20-1	TRBD2	CSARGTSGSEETQYF	TGCAGTGCTAGGGGGACTAGCGGGAGCGAGGAGACCCAGTACTTC
15	TRBJ2-1	many	TRBV18	TRBD2	CASSGGDYSYNEQFF	TGTGCCAGCTCAGGGGGGGACTACTCCTACAATGAGCAGTTCTTC
14	TRBJ2-3	-	TRBV3-1	TRBD1	CASSQRGLADTQYF	TGTGCCAGCAGCCAAAGGGGGCTGGCAGATACGCAGTATTTT
14	TRBJ2-7	medium-sized	TRBV5-1	TRBD1	CASSPRQGVSEQYF	TGCGCCAGCAGCCCCCGACAGGGAGTTAGTGAGCAGTACTTC
14	TRBJ2-2	-	TRBV6-1	TRBD2	CASGRLAGTGELFF	TGTGCCAGCGGGAGACTAGCGGGCACCGGGGAGCTGTTTTTT
17	TRBJ2-7	-	TRBV11-2	-	CASSLVPQGRGSYEQYF	TGTGCCAGCAGCTTAGTTCCTCAGGGCAGGGGCTCCTACGAGCAGTACTTC
17	TRBJ2-2	-	TRBV7-6	-	CASSSGRPRSNTGELFF	TGTGCCAGCAGCTCCGGACGGCCCAGGAGTAACACCGGGGAGCTGTTTTTT
18	TRBJ2-1	few	TRBV28	-	CATKLGVGAGSSYNEQFF	TGTGCCACCAAGCTCGGGGTGGGGGCAGGGAGCTCCTACAATGAGCAGTTCTTC
13	TRBJ2-2	many	TRBV3-1	TRBD2	CASSLGGTGELFF	TGCGCCAGCAGCTTGGGAGGGACCGGGGAGCTGTTTTTT
14	TRBJ2-1	few	TRBV6-1	TRBD2	CASSPGTTSGEQFF	TGTGCCAGCAGTCCCGGGACTACCTCCGGTGAGCAGTTCTTC
16	TRBJ1-1	few	TRBV7-4	TRBD1	CASSSTTDRVDGGAFF	TGTGCCAGCAGCTCAACAACGGACAGGGTTGATGGTGGAGCTTTCTTT
16	TRBJ2-2	few	TRBV4-2	-	CASSQAGGFPTGELFF	TGTGCCAGCAGCCAAGCTGGAGGATTCCCGACCGGGGAGCTGTTTTTT
13	TRBJ2-5	few	TRBV6-2/TRBV6-3	TRBD2	CASSYQRELTQYF	TGTGCCAGCAGTTACCAGCGGGAGCTGACCCAGTACTTC
11	TRBJ2-1	many	TRBV5-1	-	CASGRGNEQFF	TGCGCCAGCGGTAGGGGGAATGAGCAGTTCTTC
14	TRBJ1-1	-	TRBV5-1	TRBD1	CASSNMPGGTEAFF	TGCGCCAGCAGCAACATGCCAGGGGGGACTGAAGCTTTCTTT
16	TRBJ2-5	many	TRBV12-3/TRBV12-4	TRBD2	CASSFLFLAEQETQYF	TGTGCCAGCAGTTTTCTGTTCCTAGCGGAACAAGAGACCCAGTACTTC
16	TRBJ1-1	many	TRBV12-3/TRBV12-4	TRBD1	CASKIKVGTADTEAFF	TGTGCCAGCAAGATAAAGGTGGGGACAGCCGACACTGAAGCTTTCTTT
15	TRBJ2-5	-	TRBV11-2	TRBD2	CASSLEIRGEGTQYF	TGTGCCAGCAGCCTCGAGATACGGGGGGAGGGGACCCAGTACTTC
15	TRBJ2-3	few	TRBV10-3	TRBD2	CAIKRTSGSPDTQYF	TGTGCCATCAAAAGGACTAGCGGGAGCCCAGATACGCAGTATTTT
15	TRBJ1-5	-	TRBV6-1	-	CASREGIRTNQPQHF	TGTGCCAGCAGGGAGGGTATTCGCACCAATCAGCCCCAGCATTTT
17	TRBJ2-7	few	TRBV20-1	-	CSARDPTKDVSLYEQYF	TGCAGTGCTAGAGACCCGACTAAGGACGTCTCCCTCTACGAGCAGTACTTC
17	TRBJ2-1	many	TRBV12-3/TRBV12-4	-	CASSSAMAGEDYNEQFF	TGTGCCAGCAGTTCGGCTATGGCCGGGGAAGACTACAATGAGCAGTTCTTC